This T cell receptor (beta chain) derives from a study of blood T cell repertoires in COVID-19. TCRdb's table, derived via immunoSEQ multiplex PCR, lists solely in-frame clones and lacks some. The table lists 300,000 to 350,000 clones, around 90% of them singletons. V gave up 3 bases and J gave up 2 bases; unmatched junction bases: 14. This CDR3 comprises 18 residues. In germline, CDR1 is SGHRS, CDR2 YFSETQ. This TCR derives from a man between 25 and 39 years old with COVID-19, enrolled during active disease. The sequencing sample was made of peripheral blood. J is TRBJ2-3 and V is TRBV5-1, with 8 bases that match TRBD1. DNA of the CDR3: TGCGCCAGCAGCTCGACAGGGGCCTCACGACCCCCCACAGATACGCAGTATTTT. As protein: CASSSTGASRPPTDTQYF.